The T cell receptor (beta chain) described here comes from a study of blood T cells in healthy people across ages. Between the trimmed V and J ends, which lost 1 base and 2 bases, there was a span of 11 bases. This CDR3 has 14 residues. Germline V gene lookup returns CDR1 DFQATT and CDR2 SNEGSKA (reference sequence). With respect to this clonotype: Its cognate antigen is unknown.

General observations from the study: There was a strong correlation between TCR beta diversity and naive T cell percentage. Estimates of total diversity, which came from one million sequenced T cells, were considered to be underestimates. Not knowing donor CMV status may have confounded expanded clonotype changes.

Per sample, at least 5 micrograms of total RNA were extracted. Alongside a J-beta primer mix, a sample-barcoded 5' primer served in a second PCR lasting roughly 6 to 12 cycles. A single record per CDR3 protein comes from TCRdb applying MiXCR to the 5' RACE reads. The table records roughly 650,000 distinct CDR3 sequences, roughly 32% of them present only once. What was sequenced was blood. The origin of this receptor is a woman older than 75 in good health. This rearrangement joins TRBV20-1 to TRBJ1-2; TRBD1 might be the D (6 bases). The CDR3: CSARGLGGNYGYTF. In DNA, the CDR3 is TGCAGTGCTAGAGGTCTAGGGGGGAACTATGGCTACACCTTC.